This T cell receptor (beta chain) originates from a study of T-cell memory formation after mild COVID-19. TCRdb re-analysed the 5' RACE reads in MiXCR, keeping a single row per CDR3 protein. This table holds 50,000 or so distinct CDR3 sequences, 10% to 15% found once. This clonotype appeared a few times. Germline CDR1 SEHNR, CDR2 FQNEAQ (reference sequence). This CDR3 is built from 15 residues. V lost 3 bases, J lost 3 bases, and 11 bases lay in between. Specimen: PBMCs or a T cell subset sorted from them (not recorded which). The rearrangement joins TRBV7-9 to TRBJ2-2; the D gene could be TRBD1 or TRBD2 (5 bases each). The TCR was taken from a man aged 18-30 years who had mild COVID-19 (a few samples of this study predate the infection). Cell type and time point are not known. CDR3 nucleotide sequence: TGTGCCAGCAGCTTTCGGGGCTCGGACACCGGGGAGCTGTTTTTT. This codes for CASSFRGSDTGELFF.